This T cell receptor (beta chain) derives from a study of cytomegalovirus exposure and HLA in healthy donors. Study findings and constraints: Accurate prediction of HLA-A and HLA-B alleles (for most subjects) was reportedly achieved from TCR beta sequences.

PCR used 60 Vbeta primers and 13 Jbeta primers. Method: immunoSEQ multiplex PCR; TCRdb's copy keeps in-frame clones and lacks some. This sample has some 200,000 clones; 70% to 85% occur once, and the top ten carry 0.08% to 0.1%. Those who donated were healthy bone marrow donors. The ends were cut back, 0 bases at V and 7 bases at J, with 14 bases in the middle. The germline CDR1 and CDR2 sequences are SGHRS and YFSETQ. This CDR3 has 15 residues. With regard to this clone: As yet, its antigen is unknown.

The chain uses TRBV5-1 and TRBJ2-1, with D possibly matching TRBD1 (5 bases). Specimen: PBMCs. The TCR originated in a boy younger than 10 in good health and CMV-seronegative. CDR3 coding DNA: TGCGCCAGCAGCTTGGTAGGGGTGCCGAATAATGAGCAGTTCTTC. Amino acid sequence: CASSLVGVPNNEQFF.